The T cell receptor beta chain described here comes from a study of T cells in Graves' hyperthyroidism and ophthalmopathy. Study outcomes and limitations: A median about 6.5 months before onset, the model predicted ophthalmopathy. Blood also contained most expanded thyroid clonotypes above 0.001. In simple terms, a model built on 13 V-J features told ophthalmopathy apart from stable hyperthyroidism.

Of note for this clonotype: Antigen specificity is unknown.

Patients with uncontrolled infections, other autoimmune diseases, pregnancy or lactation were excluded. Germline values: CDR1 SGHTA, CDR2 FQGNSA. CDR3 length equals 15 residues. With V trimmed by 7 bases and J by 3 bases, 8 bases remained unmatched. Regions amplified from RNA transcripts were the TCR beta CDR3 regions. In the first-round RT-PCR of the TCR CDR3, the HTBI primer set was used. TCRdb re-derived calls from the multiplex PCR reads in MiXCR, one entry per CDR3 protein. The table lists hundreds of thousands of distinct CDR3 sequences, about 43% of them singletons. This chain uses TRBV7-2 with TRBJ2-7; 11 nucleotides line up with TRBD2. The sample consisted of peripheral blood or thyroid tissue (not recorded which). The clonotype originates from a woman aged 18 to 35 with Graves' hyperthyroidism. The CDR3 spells CASTPFTSGGYEQYF. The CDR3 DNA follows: TGTGCCAGCACCCCTTTTACTAGCGGGGGCTACGAGCAGTACTTC. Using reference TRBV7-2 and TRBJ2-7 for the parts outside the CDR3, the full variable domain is GAGVSQSPSNKVTEKGKDVELRCDPISGHTALYWYRQSLGQGLEFLIYFQGNSAPDKSGLPSDRFSAERTGGSVSTLTIQRTQQEDSAVYLCASTPFTSGGYEQYFGPGTRLTVT.